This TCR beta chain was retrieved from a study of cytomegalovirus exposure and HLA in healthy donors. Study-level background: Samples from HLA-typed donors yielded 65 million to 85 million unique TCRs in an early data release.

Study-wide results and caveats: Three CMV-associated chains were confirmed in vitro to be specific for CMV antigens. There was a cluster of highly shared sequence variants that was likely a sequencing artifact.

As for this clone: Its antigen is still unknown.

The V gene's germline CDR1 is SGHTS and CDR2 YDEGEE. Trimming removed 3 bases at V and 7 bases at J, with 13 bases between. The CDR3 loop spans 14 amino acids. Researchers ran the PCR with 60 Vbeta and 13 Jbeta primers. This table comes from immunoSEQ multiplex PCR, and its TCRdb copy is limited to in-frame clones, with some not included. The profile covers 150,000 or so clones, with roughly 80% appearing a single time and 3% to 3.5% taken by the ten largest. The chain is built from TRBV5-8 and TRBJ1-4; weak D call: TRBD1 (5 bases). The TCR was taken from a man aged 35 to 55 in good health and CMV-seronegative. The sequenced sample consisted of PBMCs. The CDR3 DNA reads TGTGCCAGCAGCTGGGGGACTGTTAGTGAAAAACTGTTTTTT. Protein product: CASSWGTVSEKLFF.